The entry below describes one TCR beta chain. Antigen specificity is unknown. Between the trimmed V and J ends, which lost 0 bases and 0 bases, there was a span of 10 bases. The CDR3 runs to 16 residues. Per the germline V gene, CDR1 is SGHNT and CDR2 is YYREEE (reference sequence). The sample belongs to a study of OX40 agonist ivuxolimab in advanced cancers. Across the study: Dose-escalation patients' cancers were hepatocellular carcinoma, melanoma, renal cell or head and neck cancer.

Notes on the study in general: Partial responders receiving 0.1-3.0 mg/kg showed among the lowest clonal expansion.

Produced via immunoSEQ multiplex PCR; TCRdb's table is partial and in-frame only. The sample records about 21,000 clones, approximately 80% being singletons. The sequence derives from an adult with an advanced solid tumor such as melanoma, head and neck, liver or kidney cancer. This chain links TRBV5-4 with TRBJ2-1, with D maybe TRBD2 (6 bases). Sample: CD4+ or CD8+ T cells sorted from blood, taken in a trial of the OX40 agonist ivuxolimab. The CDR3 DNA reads TGTGCCAGCAGCTTGGTCGGGACTGGCTCCTACAATGAGCAGTTCTTC. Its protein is CASSLVGTGSYNEQFF.